A selection of T cell receptor beta chains follows, all from one sample in a study of T cell responses to AZD1222 COVID-19 vaccine. Clones were sequenced by immunoSEQ multiplex PCR, and TCRdb holds only the in-frame ones, with some missing. This sample has approximately 77,000 clones, with about 91% found just once. This specimen consisted of peripheral blood, obtained on day 0 of MenACWY control vaccination. These receptors were taken from an adult in good health. CDR3s include the opening cysteine and the closing phenylalanine or tryptophan. Fields, in order: J gene, V gene, clone size, CDR3 length, D gene, CDR3 protein, CDR3 DNA. D genes are given only for firm matches. For some rows the clone size is stated as once, few or many, or as a class when expanded; others skip it.

J: TRBJ1-6
V: TRBV7-9
size: -
length: 17
D: TRBD1
CDR3: CASSLETGLVRNSPLHF
DNA: TGTGCCAGCAGCTTAGAGACAGGGTTAGTGCGGAATTCACCCCTCCACTTT

J: TRBJ1-5
V: TRBV28
size: -
length: 14
D: TRBD1
CDR3: CASSWGTGETPQHF
DNA: TGTGCCAGCAGTTGGGGGACAGGGGAGACGCCCCAGCATTTT

J: TRBJ2-7
V: TRBV11-2
size: -
length: 14
D: -
CDR3: CASSPRTDSYEQYF
DNA: TGTGCCAGCAGCCCCCGGACAGACTCCTACGAGCAGTACTTC

J: TRBJ1-1
V: TRBV4-2
size: -
length: 15
D: -
CDR3: CASSQGGTRNTEAFF
DNA: TGTGCCAGCAGCCAAGGGGGGACACGCAACACTGAAGCTTTCTTT

J: TRBJ1-5
V: TRBV3-1/TRBV3-2
size: -
length: 16
D: -
CDR3: CASSQAPGLSNQPQHF
DNA: TGTGCCAGCAGCCAAGCCCCAGGACTTAGCAATCAGCCCCAGCATTTT

J: TRBJ1-2
V: TRBV30
size: -
length: 13
D: -
CDR3: CAWSGGQYYGYTF
DNA: TGTGCCTGGAGCGGAGGACAGTACTATGGCTACACCTTC

J: TRBJ2-7
V: TRBV28
size: -
length: 14
D: -
CDR3: CASSWGRASYEQYF
DNA: TGTGCCAGCAGTTGGGGAAGGGCCTCCTACGAGCAGTACTTC

J: TRBJ1-5
V: TRBV19
size: -
length: 15
D: TRBD1
CDR3: CASSILGTVNQPQHF
DNA: TGTGCCAGTAGTATTTTGGGGACAGTCAATCAGCCCCAGCATTTT

J: TRBJ2-5
V: TRBV5-4
size: -
length: 16
D: TRBD2
CDR3: CASSLAQRGAQETQYF
DNA: TGTGCCAGCAGCCTCGCGCAGCGGGGGGCTCAAGAGACCCAGTACTTC

J: TRBJ1-5
V: TRBV7-8
size: -
length: 17
D: -
CDR3: CASSLVVWGASDQPQHF
DNA: TGTGCCAGCAGCTTAGTGGTGTGGGGGGCCTCGGATCAGCCCCAGCATTTT

J: TRBJ2-5
V: TRBV9
size: -
length: 16
D: TRBD2
CDR3: CASSVALSGGQETQYF
DNA: TGTGCCAGCAGCGTAGCCCTCAGCGGGGGGCAAGAGACCCAGTACTTC

J: TRBJ2-5
V: TRBV12-3/TRBV12-4
size: -
length: 13
D: -
CDR3: CASSFRDQETQYF
DNA: TGTGCCAGCAGTTTCAGGGACCAAGAGACCCAGTACTTC

J: TRBJ2-1
V: TRBV7-3
size: -
length: 14
D: TRBD2
CDR3: CASSPLAGVVEQFF
DNA: TGTGCCAGCAGCCCACTAGCGGGAGTCGTTGAGCAGTTCTTC

J: TRBJ2-1
V: TRBV6-6
size: -
length: 17
D: TRBD2
CDR3: CASSPTSGRAWGNEQFF
DNA: TGTGCCAGCAGTCCGACTAGCGGGAGGGCCTGGGGCAATGAGCAGTTCTTC

J: TRBJ1-1
V: TRBV19
size: -
length: 14
D: -
CDR3: CASLLSEGRTEAFF
DNA: TGTGCCAGTTTGCTATCGGAGGGGCGGACTGAAGCTTTCTTT

J: TRBJ2-1
V: TRBV21-1
size: medium-sized
length: 17
D: -
CDR3: CASSIKPPGLRGNEQFF
DNA: TGTGCCAGCAGCATCAAGCCGCCGGGTTTGCGGGGCAATGAGCAGTTCTTC

J: TRBJ2-3
V: TRBV28
size: -
length: 17
D: TRBD2
CDR3: CASSLGGGLFRTDTQYF
DNA: TGTGCCAGCAGTTTAGGCGGGGGACTATTTCGGACAGATACGCAGTATTTT

J: TRBJ1-3
V: TRBV28
size: -
length: 12
D: -
CDR3: CASSLAGNTIYF
DNA: TGTGCCAGCAGTTTAGCTGGAAACACCATATATTTT

J: TRBJ2-3
V: TRBV12-5
size: -
length: 19
D: -
CDR3: CASGLVLAKTPYRRDTQYF
DNA: TGTGCTAGTGGTTTGGTACTGGCCAAGACCCCGTACCGGAGAGATACGCAGTATTTT

J: TRBJ2-7
V: TRBV7-6
size: -
length: 12
D: -
CDR3: CASSSADLEQYF
DNA: TGTGCCAGCAGCTCCGCGGACTTGGAGCAGTACTTC

J: TRBJ2-3
V: TRBV24-1
size: -
length: 15
D: -
CDR3: CATSMWEAGTDTQYF
DNA: TGTGCCACCTCCATGTGGGAGGCCGGTACAGATACGCAGTATTTT

J: TRBJ2-2
V: TRBV7-6
size: few
length: 16
D: TRBD2
CDR3: CASSFTGGSLVGELFF
DNA: TGTGCCAGCAGCTTTACTGGCGGGAGCTTGGTCGGGGAGCTGTTTTTT

J: TRBJ2-2
V: TRBV7-6
size: -
length: 19
D: TRBD2
CDR3: CASSQLASPRDYRTGELFF
DNA: TGTGCCAGCAGCCAACTAGCCTCCCCCCGGGACTATAGGACCGGGGAGCTGTTTTTT

J: TRBJ2-2
V: TRBV6-2/TRBV6-3
size: -
length: 16
D: TRBD2
CDR3: CASSYDQRGFTGELFF
DNA: TGTGCCAGCAGTTATGACCAGCGGGGGTTTACCGGGGAGCTGTTTTTT

J: TRBJ1-3
V: TRBV28
size: once
length: 14
D: -
CDR3: CASSWGNQGNTIYF
DNA: TGTGCCAGCAGTTGGGGGAACCAGGGAAACACCATATATTTT

J: TRBJ2-5
V: TRBV6-2/TRBV6-3
size: -
length: 15
D: -
CDR3: CASSYTKQERETQYF
DNA: TGTGCCAGCAGTTACACCAAACAGGAGAGGGAGACCCAGTACTTC

J: TRBJ2-5
V: TRBV5-4
size: -
length: 14
D: -
CDR3: CASRPHSLQETQYF
DNA: TGTGCCAGCAGACCACATAGCCTCCAAGAGACCCAGTACTTC

J: TRBJ2-7
V: TRBV24-1
size: -
length: 17
D: TRBD1
CDR3: CATSDTTPGTGGYEQYF
DNA: TGTGCCACCAGTGACACAACCCCCGGGACAGGGGGGTACGAGCAGTACTTC

J: TRBJ2-6
V: TRBV6-2/TRBV6-3
size: -
length: 18
D: TRBD1
CDR3: CASSYVGQGVSGANVLTF
DNA: TGTGCCAGCAGTTACGTGGGACAGGGGGTCTCTGGGGCCAACGTCCTGACTTTC

J: TRBJ2-5
V: TRBV28
size: -
length: 14
D: -
CDR3: CASSLDQIVETQYF
DNA: TGTGCCAGCAGTTTAGACCAGATAGTAGAGACCCAGTACTTC

J: TRBJ2-2
V: TRBV6-5
size: -
length: 16
D: -
CDR3: CASSSPARRETGELFF
DNA: TGTGCCAGCAGTTCCCCAGCCAGGCGTGAAACCGGGGAGCTGTTTTTT

J: TRBJ2-7
V: TRBV9
size: -
length: 15
D: TRBD1
CDR3: CASSPWTGESYEQYF
DNA: TGTGCCAGCAGCCCTTGGACAGGGGAGTCCTACGAGCAGTACTTC

J: TRBJ1-1
V: TRBV18
size: -
length: 14
D: -
CDR3: CASSPGRGDTEAFF
DNA: TGTGCCAGCTCACCGGGCAGGGGTGATACTGAAGCTTTCTTT

J: TRBJ1-5
V: TRBV6-5
size: -
length: 14
D: -
CDR3: CASNPTGSNQPQHF
DNA: TGTGCCAGCAACCCCACGGGTAGCAATCAGCCCCAGCATTTT

J: TRBJ2-2
V: TRBV19
size: -
length: 14
D: -
CDR3: CASSGLANTGELFF
DNA: TGTGCCAGTAGTGGACTTGCCAACACCGGGGAGCTGTTTTTT

J: TRBJ1-4
V: TRBV28
size: -
length: 16
D: TRBD1
CDR3: CASSRQGAATNEKLFF
DNA: TGTGCCAGCAGTCGACAGGGGGCGGCAACTAATGAAAAACTGTTTTTT

J: TRBJ1-1
V: TRBV2
size: -
length: 15
D: -
CDR3: CASSEFRGAVSEAFF
DNA: TGTGCCAGCAGTGAATTCCGTGGGGCGGTCAGTGAAGCTTTCTTT

J: TRBJ2-2
V: TRBV5-4
size: -
length: 16
D: TRBD1
CDR3: CASSYGQGTNTGELFF
DNA: TGTGCCAGCAGCTACGGACAGGGTACCAACACCGGGGAGCTGTTTTTT

J: TRBJ1-5
V: TRBV27
size: -
length: 16
D: -
CDR3: CASSLGALNSNQPQHF
DNA: TGTGCCAGCAGTTTAGGGGCCCTGAATAGCAATCAGCCCCAGCATTTT

J: TRBJ2-1
V: TRBV2
size: -
length: 13
D: TRBD1
CDR3: CASQGQGYNEQFF
DNA: TGTGCCAGCCAGGGACAGGGCTACAATGAGCAGTTCTTC

J: TRBJ1-5
V: TRBV7-9
size: -
length: 14
D: -
CDR3: CASSFGTSNQPQHF
DNA: TGTGCCAGCAGCTTCGGGACAAGCAATCAGCCCCAGCATTTT

J: TRBJ2-7
V: TRBV2
size: -
length: 11
D: -
CDR3: CASSGHREQYF
DNA: TGTGCCAGCAGTGGACATCGGGAGCAGTACTTC

J: TRBJ2-3
V: TRBV11-2
size: -
length: 14
D: -
CDR3: CASSPAPLWDTQYF
DNA: TGTGCCAGCAGCCCCGCCCCGCTGTGGGATACGCAGTATTTT

J: TRBJ1-5
V: TRBV7-8
size: -
length: 17
D: -
CDR3: CASNPGPWEGSNQPQHF
DNA: TGTGCCAGCAACCCGGGACCCTGGGAGGGAAGCAATCAGCCCCAGCATTTT

J: TRBJ2-1
V: TRBV19
size: -
length: 20
D: -
CDR3: CASSIIGQGGAGGPYNEQFF
DNA: TGTGCCAGTAGTATTATAGGACAGGGAGGCGCGGGAGGCCCCTACAATGAGCAGTTCTTC

J: TRBJ2-2
V: TRBV28
size: -
length: 15
D: -
CDR3: CASSLTGKRTGELFF
DNA: TGTGCCAGCAGTTTAACCGGGAAGCGCACCGGGGAGCTGTTTTTT

J: TRBJ1-5
V: TRBV11-2
size: -
length: 14
D: TRBD1
CDR3: CASSAGGRAQPQHF
DNA: TGTGCCAGCAGCGCAGGGGGGAGGGCCCAGCCCCAGCATTTT

J: TRBJ1-2
V: TRBV6-5
size: -
length: 13
D: TRBD1
CDR3: CASSTGTVYGYTF
DNA: TGTGCCAGCAGTACCGGGACAGTCTATGGCTACACCTTC

J: TRBJ1-2
V: TRBV18
size: -
length: 16
D: -
CDR3: CASSPERRDHNYGYTF
DNA: TGTGCCAGCTCACCCGAGCGGAGGGATCATAACTATGGCTACACCTTC

J: TRBJ2-3
V: TRBV11-3
size: -
length: 15
D: TRBD1
CDR3: CASSLVTGGSDTQYF
DNA: TGTGCCAGCAGCTTAGTGACAGGGGGCTCAGATACGCAGTATTTT

J: TRBJ2-3
V: TRBV7-6
size: once
length: 15
D: TRBD2
CDR3: CASSLGGGKTDTQYF
DNA: TGTGCCAGCAGCTTAGGGGGGGGGAAGACAGATACGCAGTATTTT

J: TRBJ2-7
V: TRBV5-6
size: -
length: 15
D: -
CDR3: CASSLGAGDTHEQYF
DNA: TGTGCCAGCAGCTTGGGGGCAGGGGACACCCACGAGCAGTACTTC

J: TRBJ2-3
V: TRBV20-1
size: once
length: 15
D: -
CDR3: CSASLLRGGTDTQYF
DNA: TGCAGTGCTAGTCTTCTGAGAGGGGGCACAGATACGCAGTATTTT

J: TRBJ1-4
V: TRBV29-1
size: -
length: 15
D: -
CDR3: CSVGRGAGPNEKLFF
DNA: TGCAGCGTTGGTCGAGGGGCAGGGCCGAATGAAAAACTGTTTTTT

J: TRBJ2-4
V: TRBV2
size: once
length: 12
D: -
CDR3: CASSGWENIQYF
DNA: TGTGCCAGCTCCGGGTGGGAGAACATTCAGTACTTC

J: TRBJ2-1
V: TRBV7-6
size: -
length: 13
D: TRBD2
CDR3: CASSRTSGSGQFF
DNA: TGTGCCAGCAGCCGAACTAGCGGGAGCGGGCAGTTCTTC

J: TRBJ1-1
V: TRBV12-3/TRBV12-4
size: -
length: 13
D: -
CDR3: CASSFIRNTEAFF
DNA: TGTGCCAGCAGTTTTATACGGAACACTGAAGCTTTCTTT

J: TRBJ2-7
V: TRBV11-2
size: -
length: 14
D: TRBD2
CDR3: CASSGRGVSYEQYF
DNA: TGTGCCAGCAGCGGCCGGGGGGTCTCCTACGAGCAGTACTTC